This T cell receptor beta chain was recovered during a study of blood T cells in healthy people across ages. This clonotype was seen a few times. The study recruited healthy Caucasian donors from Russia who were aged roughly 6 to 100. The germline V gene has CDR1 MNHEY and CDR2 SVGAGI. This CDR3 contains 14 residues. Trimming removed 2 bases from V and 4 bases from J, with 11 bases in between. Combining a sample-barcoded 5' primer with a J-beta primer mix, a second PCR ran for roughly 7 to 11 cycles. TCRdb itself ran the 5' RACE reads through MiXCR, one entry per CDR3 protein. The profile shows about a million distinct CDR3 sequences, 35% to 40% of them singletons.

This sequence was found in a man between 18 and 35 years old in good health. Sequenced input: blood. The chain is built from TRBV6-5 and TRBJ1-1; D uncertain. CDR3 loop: CASSYGWRGTEAFF. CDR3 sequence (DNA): TGTGCCAGCAGTTACGGGTGGAGAGGCACTGAAGCTTTCTTT.